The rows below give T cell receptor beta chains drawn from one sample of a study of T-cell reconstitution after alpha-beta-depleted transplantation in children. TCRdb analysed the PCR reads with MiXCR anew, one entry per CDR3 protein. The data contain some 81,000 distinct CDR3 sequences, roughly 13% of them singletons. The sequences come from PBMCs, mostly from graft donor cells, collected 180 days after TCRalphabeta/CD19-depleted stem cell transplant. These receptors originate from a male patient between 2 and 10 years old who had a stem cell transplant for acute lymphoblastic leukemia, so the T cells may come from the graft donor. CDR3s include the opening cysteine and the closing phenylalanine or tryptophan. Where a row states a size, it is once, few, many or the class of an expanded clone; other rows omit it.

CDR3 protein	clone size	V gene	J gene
CASSLGTSGRNEQFF	-	TRBV5-1	TRBJ2-1
CASSQSGVSYEQYF	-	TRBV4-3	TRBJ2-7
CASSQDEGQETQYF	medium-sized	TRBV4-3	TRBJ2-5
CASSQDAGGGNEQFF	few	TRBV4-3	TRBJ2-1
CSARRTGLLGSGANVLTF	few	TRBV20-1	TRBJ2-6
CSASLGTSGPPETQYF	many	TRBV20-1	TRBJ2-5
CASSTWDVNTGELFF	-	TRBV28	TRBJ2-2
CASSPLVRGEQETQYF	few	TRBV7-8	TRBJ2-5
CASSLGLDRTSGANVLTF	-	TRBV5-1	TRBJ2-6
CSASAGYEQYF	many	TRBV20-1	TRBJ2-7
CSVEGDGARGYTF	few	TRBV29-1	TRBJ1-2
CASSRRPVNTEAFF	-	TRBV7-2	TRBJ1-1
CASSTLYQETQYF	-	TRBV27	TRBJ2-5
CSARDEARNYGYTF	few	TRBV20-1	TRBJ1-2
CASSSGNGNQPQHF	few	TRBV7-2	TRBJ1-5
CAWEYGASYEQYF	-	TRBV30	TRBJ2-7
CASRGPISGNTIYF	-	TRBV28	TRBJ1-3
CASSAYGRGGGLTDTQYF	-	TRBV9	TRBJ2-3
CASSLASPLAGAYEQYF	few	TRBV7-9	TRBJ2-7
CASSYRPKHSGVAGELFF	-	TRBV6-2/TRBV6-3	TRBJ2-2
CASSLAASRVLRGIQYF	-	TRBV7-9	TRBJ2-4
CASSLQRGREQYF	-	TRBV7-9	TRBJ2-7
CASSLGTGRGQETQYF	few	TRBV5-1	TRBJ2-5
CASSLVGSQAHGYTF	many	TRBV13	TRBJ1-2
CASSLTGGDQPQHF	-	TRBV5-1	TRBJ1-5
CASSLGESNQPQHF	few	TRBV28	TRBJ1-5
CSVEIDRNQPQHF	-	TRBV29-1	TRBJ1-5
CASSWTGETQYF	-	TRBV5-1	TRBJ2-5
CSASRWGTSSYEQYF	-	TRBV20-1	TRBJ2-7
CASSPGHYNEQFF	-	TRBV18	TRBJ2-1
CASSLVGTSGGLTYNEQFF	few	TRBV11-2	TRBJ2-1
CASSPDGNYGYTF	-	TRBV18	TRBJ1-2
CASAVGNQPQHF	-	TRBV28	TRBJ1-5
CASSEVPGAGPEPYNEQFF	once	TRBV2	TRBJ2-1
CATSRGWGYEQYF	few	TRBV15	TRBJ2-7
CASSSDPAGFRNTIYF	few	TRBV5-4	TRBJ1-3